This TCR beta chain was recorded in a study of T cells after yellow fever vaccination. Only a few counts were recorded for this clonotype. TCRdb analysed the 5' RACE reads with MiXCR anew, one entry per CDR3 protein. The sample carries more than 450,000 distinct CDR3 sequences, just over 20% recorded once. Germline V gene lookup returns CDR1 MNHEY and CDR2 SVGAGI. This CDR3 is 17 amino acids long. V was trimmed by 0 bases and J by 2 bases, leaving 15 bases between them. Specimen: PBMCs, collected roughly 20 days after the first yellow fever vaccination. V usage is TRBV6-5 and J usage is TRBJ2-3, with D maybe TRBD1 (5 bases). The clonotype originates from a man younger than 35 who received the YFV17D yellow fever vaccine. CDR3 protein: CASSYSLAGPFTDTQYF. The DNA for the CDR3 is TGTGCCAGCAGTTACTCTCTCGCAGGGCCCTTCACAGATACGCAGTATTTT.